The 2 T cell receptor beta chains given below trace back to one sample, sequenced in a study of cytomegalovirus exposure and HLA in healthy donors. The PCR was carried out with 60 Vbeta primers and 13 Jbeta primers. Clones were sequenced by immunoSEQ multiplex PCR, and TCRdb holds only the in-frame ones, with some missing. The sample includes approximately 250,000 clones, approximately 78% seen only once; the top ten take 0.47%. Specimen: PBMCs. The source of these receptors is a boy aged 10-17 years in good health and CMV-seronegative.

The rearrangement uses TRBV30 and TRBJ1-1, with a tentative D call TRBD1 (5 bases). Germline lookup yields CDR1 GTSNPN and CDR2 SVGIG (reference sequence). CDR3 size: 15 residues. V gave up 2 bases and J gave up 1 base, with 14 bases separating them. CDR3 loop: CAWSPTPTGNTEAFF. CDR3 sequence (DNA): TGTGCCTGGAGTCCTACCCCTACAGGGAACACTGAAGCTTTCTTT.

This rearrangement joins TRBV27 to TRBJ1-1; 8 bases match TRBD1. The CDR3 extends over 14 amino acids. V was clipped by 3 bases and J by 8 bases; unmatched bases: 8. Per the germline V gene, CDR1 is MNHEY and CDR2 is SMNVEV (reference sequence). The CDR3: CASSFTGGTNEAFF. In DNA, the CDR3 is TGTGCCAGCAGTTTCACAGGGGGTACCAACGAAGCTTTCTTT.